Listed below are T cell receptor beta chains from one sample, sequenced in a study of cytomegalovirus exposure and HLA in healthy donors. Only in-frame clones appear in the TCRdb table, and some are missing; sequencing was by immunoSEQ multiplex PCR. The sample includes over 40,000 clones, 72% of them seen just once. The sequenced sample was PBMCs. The receptors stem from a man aged 25 to 40 in good health and CMV-seronegative. CDR3s leave out the opening cysteine and the closing phenylalanine or tryptophan. Clone size is shown for a subset of rows, as once, few, many or a class of expanded clone.

j_call: TRBJ2-7; clone_size: .; v_call: TRBV13; cdr3_aa: ASSGRTGGQKTYEQY
j_call: TRBJ2-2; clone_size: few; v_call: TRBV6-4; cdr3_aa: ASSDEETGELF
j_call: TRBJ1-1; clone_size: .; v_call: TRBV9; cdr3_aa: ASSVDRLNTEAF
j_call: TRBJ2-1; clone_size: .; v_call: TRBV29-1; cdr3_aa: SVQGQYNEQF
j_call: TRBJ2-2; clone_size: .; v_call: TRBV12-5; cdr3_aa: ASGFLGQRFTGELF
j_call: TRBJ2-5; clone_size: .; v_call: TRBV11-2; cdr3_aa: ASSLGGQGETQY
j_call: TRBJ2-1; clone_size: .; v_call: TRBV2; cdr3_aa: AIPRDTSYNEQF
j_call: TRBJ2-7; clone_size: .; v_call: TRBV19; cdr3_aa: ASSAAYSGSAYEQY
j_call: TRBJ2-2; clone_size: .; v_call: TRBV2; cdr3_aa: ASRSTGEHGELF
j_call: TRBJ2-5; clone_size: .; v_call: TRBV11-3; cdr3_aa: ASSGTAPQETQY
j_call: TRBJ1-5; clone_size: few; v_call: TRBV2; cdr3_aa: ASSDGRNSNQPQH
j_call: TRBJ2-5; clone_size: .; v_call: TRBV7-8; cdr3_aa: ASSLPSETQY
j_call: TRBJ2-1; clone_size: few; v_call: TRBV5-3; cdr3_aa: ARTQASLKASFNEQF
j_call: TRBJ2-7; clone_size: .; v_call: TRBV7-2; cdr3_aa: ASSLVQGLYEQY
j_call: TRBJ2-7; clone_size: .; v_call: TRBV29-1; cdr3_aa: SVVFGRSEQY
j_call: TRBJ2-1; clone_size: .; v_call: TRBV2; cdr3_aa: ASSPGEDEQF
j_call: TRBJ1-1; clone_size: few; v_call: TRBV18; cdr3_aa: ASSRPGTGRVAEAF
j_call: TRBJ2-7; clone_size: .; v_call: TRBV6-1; cdr3_aa: ASSTRTVSYEQY
j_call: TRBJ2-2; clone_size: few; v_call: TRBV7-7; cdr3_aa: ASSPQTGYGELF
j_call: TRBJ1-2; clone_size: .; v_call: TRBV7-9; cdr3_aa: ASSLVVRRHMHQNYGYT
j_call: TRBJ1-2; clone_size: .; v_call: TRBV27; cdr3_aa: ASSLVAGNYGYT
j_call: TRBJ2-4; clone_size: .; v_call: TRBV13; cdr3_aa: ASRSLGGENIQY
j_call: TRBJ2-1; clone_size: .; v_call: TRBV9; cdr3_aa: ASSGASGTSYNEQF